This TCR beta chain emerged from a study of shared clonotypes between healthy human individuals. Method: immunoSEQ multiplex PCR; TCRdb's copy keeps in-frame clones and lacks some. The sample has 1,400,000 or so clones; around 98.5% are singletons. V was clipped by 7 bases and J by 5 bases; unmatched bases: 5. The CDR3 has 12 residues. Germline assignment: CDR1 SQVTM and CDR2 ANQGSEA. Sample: naive CD4+ T cells sorted from blood. The subset here: CD45RA+ positively selected. This receptor was taken from a young man in good health. V and J are TRBV29-1 and TRBJ2-5; 9 positions agree with TRBD1. In nucleotides, the CDR3 is TGCAGCGGACTACAGGGGGCCGAGACCCAGTACTTC. This gives the protein CSGLQGAETQYF.